Here is one TCR beta chain with its context. These data come from a study of cytomegalovirus exposure and HLA in healthy donors. The CDR3 consists of 17 residues. Germline CDR1 reads MDHEN; CDR2 reads SYDVKM. V lost 6 bases and J lost 5; bases outside the gene matches: 9. The PCR ran on 60 Vbeta and 13 Jbeta primers. Per the original methods: A later analysis counted 65 million to 80 million unique TCR beta chains, some 11 million shared. Profiling relied on immunoSEQ multiplex PCR, and the TCRdb table lists in-frame clones only, not all of them. The V and J calls and clone size were taken over from that table, and D and trimming were inferred from the DNA. The sample holds about 140,000 clones, roughly 86% seen once.

Specimen: PBMCs. This chain uses TRBV28 with TRBJ2-2, with 13 bases aligning to TRBD2. The receptor's source is a man younger than 30 in good health and CMV-seropositive. The CDR3 DNA is TGTGCCAGCAGCCAGTACGGACTAGCGGGAGAAACCGGGGAGCTGTTTTTT. The encoded protein is CASSQYGLAGETGELFF.